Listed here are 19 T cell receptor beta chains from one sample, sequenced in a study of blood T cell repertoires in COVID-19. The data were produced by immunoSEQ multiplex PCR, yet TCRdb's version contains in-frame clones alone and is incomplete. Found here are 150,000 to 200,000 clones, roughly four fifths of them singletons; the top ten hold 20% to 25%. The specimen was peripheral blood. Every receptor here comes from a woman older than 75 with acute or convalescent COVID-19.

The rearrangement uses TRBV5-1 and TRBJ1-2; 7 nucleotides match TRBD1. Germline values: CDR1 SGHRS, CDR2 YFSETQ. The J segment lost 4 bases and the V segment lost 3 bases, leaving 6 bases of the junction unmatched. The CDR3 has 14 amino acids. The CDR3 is CASSSQGDGYGYTF. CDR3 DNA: TGCGCCAGCAGCTCCCAGGGGGACGGCTATGGCTACACCTTC.

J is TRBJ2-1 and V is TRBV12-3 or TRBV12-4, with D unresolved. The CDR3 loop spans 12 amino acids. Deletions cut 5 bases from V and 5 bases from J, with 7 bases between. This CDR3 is CASSPGDNEQFF. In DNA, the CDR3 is TGTGCCAGCAGTCCCGGTGACAATGAGCAGTTCTTC.

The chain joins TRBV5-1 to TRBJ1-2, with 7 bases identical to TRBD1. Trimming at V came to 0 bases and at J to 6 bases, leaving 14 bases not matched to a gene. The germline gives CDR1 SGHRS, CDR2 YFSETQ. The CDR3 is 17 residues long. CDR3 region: CASSLAIGTEWLDGYTF. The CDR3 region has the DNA TGCGCCAGCAGCTTGGCCATCGGGACAGAGTGGCTAGATGGCTACACCTTC.

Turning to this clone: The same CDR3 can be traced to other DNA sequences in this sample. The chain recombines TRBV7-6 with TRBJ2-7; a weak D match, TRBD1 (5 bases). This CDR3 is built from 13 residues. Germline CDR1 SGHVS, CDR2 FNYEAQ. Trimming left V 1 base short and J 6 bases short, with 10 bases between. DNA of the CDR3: TGTGCCAGCAGCTTAGGGGGCCCTGGCGAGCAGTACTTC. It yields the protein CASSLGGPGEQYF.

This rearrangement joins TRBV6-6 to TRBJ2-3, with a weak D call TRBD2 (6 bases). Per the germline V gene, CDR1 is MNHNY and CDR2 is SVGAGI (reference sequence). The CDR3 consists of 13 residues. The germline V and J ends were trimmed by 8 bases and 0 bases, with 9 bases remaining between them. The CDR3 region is CASGDFSTDTQYF. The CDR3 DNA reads TGTGCCAGCGGGGACTTCAGCACAGATACGCAGTATTTT.

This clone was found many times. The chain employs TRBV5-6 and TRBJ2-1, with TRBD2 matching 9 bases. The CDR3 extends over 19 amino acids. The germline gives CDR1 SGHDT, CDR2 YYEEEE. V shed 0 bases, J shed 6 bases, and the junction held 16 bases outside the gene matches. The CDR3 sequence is CASSLELWAGGPGGNEQFF. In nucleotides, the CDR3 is TGTGCCAGCAGCTTGGAGTTGTGGGCGGGAGGGCCCGGTGGCAATGAGCAGTTCTTC.

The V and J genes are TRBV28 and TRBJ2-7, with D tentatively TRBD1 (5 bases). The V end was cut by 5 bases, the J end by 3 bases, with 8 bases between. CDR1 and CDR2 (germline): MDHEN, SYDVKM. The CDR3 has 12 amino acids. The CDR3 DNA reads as TGTGCCAGCAGTGGAGACAGCTACGAGCAGTACTTC. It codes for CASSGDSYEQYF.

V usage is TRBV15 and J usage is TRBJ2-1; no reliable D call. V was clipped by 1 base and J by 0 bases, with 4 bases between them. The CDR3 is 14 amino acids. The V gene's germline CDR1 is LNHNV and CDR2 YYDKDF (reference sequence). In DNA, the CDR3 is TGTGCCACCAGCAGAGCCAGCTCCTACAATGAGCAGTTCTTC. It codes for CATSRASSYNEQFF. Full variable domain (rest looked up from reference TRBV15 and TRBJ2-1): DAMVIQNPRYQVTQFGKPVTLSCSQTLNHNVMYWYQQKSSQAPKLLFHYYDKDFNNEADTPDNFQSRRPNTSFCFLDIRSPGLGDTAMYLCATSRASSYNEQFFGPGTRLTVL.

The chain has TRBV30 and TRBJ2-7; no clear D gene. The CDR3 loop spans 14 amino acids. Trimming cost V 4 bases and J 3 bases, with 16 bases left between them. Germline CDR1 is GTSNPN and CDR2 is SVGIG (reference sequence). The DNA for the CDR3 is TGTGCCTGGAATATTGGCTCTTCCATCTACGAGCAGTACTTC. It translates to CAWNIGSSIYEQYF.

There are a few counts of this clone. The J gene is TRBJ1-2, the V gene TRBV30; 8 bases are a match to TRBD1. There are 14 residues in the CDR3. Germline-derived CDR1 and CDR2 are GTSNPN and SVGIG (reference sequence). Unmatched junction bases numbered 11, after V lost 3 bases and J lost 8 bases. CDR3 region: CAWSQQGVVEGYTF. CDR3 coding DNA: TGTGCCTGGAGCCAACAGGGGGTGGTGGAAGGCTACACCTTC.

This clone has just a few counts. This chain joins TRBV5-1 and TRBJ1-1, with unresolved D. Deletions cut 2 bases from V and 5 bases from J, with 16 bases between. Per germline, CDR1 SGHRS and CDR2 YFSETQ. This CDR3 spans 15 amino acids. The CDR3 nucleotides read TGCGCCAGCAGCTTAAAAACCCCCTGGGCGACTGAAGCTTTCTTT. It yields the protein CASSLKTPWATEAFF. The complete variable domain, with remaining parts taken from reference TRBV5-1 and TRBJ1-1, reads KAGVTQTPRYLIKTRGQQVTLSCSPISGHRSVSWYQQTPGQGLQFLFEYFSETQRNKGNFPGRFSGRQFSNSRSEMNVSTLELGDSALYLCASSLKTPWATEAFFGQGTRLTVV.

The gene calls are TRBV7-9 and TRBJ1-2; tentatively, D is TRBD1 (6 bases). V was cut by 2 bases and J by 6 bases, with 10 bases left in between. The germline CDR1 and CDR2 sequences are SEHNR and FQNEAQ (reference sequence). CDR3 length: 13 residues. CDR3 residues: CASSLKQGNGYTF. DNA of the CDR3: TGTGCCAGCAGCTTAAAACAGGGAAATGGCTACACCTTC.

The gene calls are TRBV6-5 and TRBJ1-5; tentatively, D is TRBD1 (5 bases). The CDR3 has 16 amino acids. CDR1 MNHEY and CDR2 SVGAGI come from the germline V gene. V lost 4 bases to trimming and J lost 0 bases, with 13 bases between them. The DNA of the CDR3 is TGTGCCAGCAGTTCTTCTCGGACACATAGCAATCAGCCCCAGCATTTT. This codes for CASSSSRTHSNQPQHF.

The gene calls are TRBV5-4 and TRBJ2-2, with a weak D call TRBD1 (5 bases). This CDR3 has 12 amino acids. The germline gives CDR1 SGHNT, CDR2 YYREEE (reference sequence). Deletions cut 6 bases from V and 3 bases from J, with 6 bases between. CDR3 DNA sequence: TGTGCCAGCAAAGGGGACACCGGGGAGCTGTTTTTT. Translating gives CASKGDTGELFF.

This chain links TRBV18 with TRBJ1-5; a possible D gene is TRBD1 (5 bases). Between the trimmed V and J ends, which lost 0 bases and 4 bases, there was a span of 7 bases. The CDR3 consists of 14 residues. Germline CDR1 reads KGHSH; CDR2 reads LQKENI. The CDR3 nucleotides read TGTGCCAGCTCACCACCGGGGGGTAATCAGCCCCAGCATTTT. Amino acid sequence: CASSPPGGNQPQHF.

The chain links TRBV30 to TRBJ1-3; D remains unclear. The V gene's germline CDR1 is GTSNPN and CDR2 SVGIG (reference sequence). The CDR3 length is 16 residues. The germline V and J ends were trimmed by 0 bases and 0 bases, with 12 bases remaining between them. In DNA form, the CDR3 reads TGTGCCTGGAGTGTATCCCTAGCTCTCTCTGGAAACACCATATATTTT. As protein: CAWSVSLALSGNTIYF.

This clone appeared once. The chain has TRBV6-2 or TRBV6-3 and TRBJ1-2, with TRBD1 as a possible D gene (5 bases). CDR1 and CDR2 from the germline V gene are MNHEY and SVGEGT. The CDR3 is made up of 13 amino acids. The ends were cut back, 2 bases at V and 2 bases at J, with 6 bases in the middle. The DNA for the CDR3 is TGTGCCAGCAGTTACGGGGGGAACTATGGCTACACCTTC. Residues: CASSYGGNYGYTF.

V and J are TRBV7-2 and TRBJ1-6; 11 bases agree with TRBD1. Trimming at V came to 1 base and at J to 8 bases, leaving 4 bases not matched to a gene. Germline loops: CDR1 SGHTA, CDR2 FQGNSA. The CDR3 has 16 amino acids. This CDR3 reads CASSLVGQGAYSPLHF. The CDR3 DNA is TGTGCCAGCAGCTTAGTCGGACAGGGGGCTTATTCACCCCTCCACTTT.

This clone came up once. The CDR3 sequence is CASSSTGKLYGYTF. In nucleotides, the CDR3 is TGTGCCAGCAGCTCGACAGGGAAGCTCTATGGCTACACCTTC. The chain combines TRBV9 with TRBJ1-2; TRBD1 agrees at 7 bases. The CDR3 extends over 14 amino acids. V was pared by 4 bases and J by 4 bases, with 7 bases of the junction left unmatched. The germline gives CDR1 SGDLS, CDR2 YYNGEE.